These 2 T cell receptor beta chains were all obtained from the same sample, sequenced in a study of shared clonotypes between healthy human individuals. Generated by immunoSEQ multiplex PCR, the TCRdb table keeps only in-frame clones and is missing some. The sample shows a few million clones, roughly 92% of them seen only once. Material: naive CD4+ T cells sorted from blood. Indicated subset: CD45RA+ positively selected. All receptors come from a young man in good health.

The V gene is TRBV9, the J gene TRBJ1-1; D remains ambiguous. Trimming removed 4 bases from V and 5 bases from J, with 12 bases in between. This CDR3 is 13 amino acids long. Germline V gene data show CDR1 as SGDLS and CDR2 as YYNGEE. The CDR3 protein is CASSFEVWTEAFF. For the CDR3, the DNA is TGTGCCAGCAGCTTCGAAGTGTGGACTGAAGCTTTCTTT.

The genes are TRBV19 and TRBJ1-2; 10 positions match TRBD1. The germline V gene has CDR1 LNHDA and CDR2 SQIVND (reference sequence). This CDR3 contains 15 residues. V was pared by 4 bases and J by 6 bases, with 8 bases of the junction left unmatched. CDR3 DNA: TGTGCCAGTAGTAGTTGGACAGGGGGGCTTGATGGCTACACCTTC. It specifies CASSSWTGGLDGYTF.